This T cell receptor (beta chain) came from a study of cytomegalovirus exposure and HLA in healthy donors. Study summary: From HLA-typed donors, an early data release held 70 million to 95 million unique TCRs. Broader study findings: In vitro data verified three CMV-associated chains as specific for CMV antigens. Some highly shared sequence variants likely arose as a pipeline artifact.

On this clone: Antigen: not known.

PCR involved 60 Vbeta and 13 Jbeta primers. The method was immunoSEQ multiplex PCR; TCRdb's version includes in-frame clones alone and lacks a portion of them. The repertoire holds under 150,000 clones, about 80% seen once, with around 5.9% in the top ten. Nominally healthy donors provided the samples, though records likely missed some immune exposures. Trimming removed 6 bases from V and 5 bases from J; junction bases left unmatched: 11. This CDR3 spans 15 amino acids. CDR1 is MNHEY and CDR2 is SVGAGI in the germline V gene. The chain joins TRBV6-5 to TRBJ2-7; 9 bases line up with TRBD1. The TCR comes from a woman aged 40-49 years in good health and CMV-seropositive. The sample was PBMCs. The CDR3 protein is CASSPVLDRGHEQYF. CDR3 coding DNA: TGTGCCAGCAGCCCCGTTTTGGACAGGGGCCACGAGCAGTACTTC.